This entry is about one T cell receptor (beta chain). What it binds is not known. The germline gives CDR1 MDHEN, CDR2 SYDVKM. Between the trimmed V and J ends, which lost 5 bases and 2 bases, there was a span of 15 bases. The CDR3 runs to 16 residues. This sample's treatment: approximately 9-day PBMC culture with coronavirus spike peptide pools or control peptides (ViraFEST assay). Peptide pools at 10 ug/ml and IL-2 at about 9.6 IU/ml were added to cultures of a few million PBMCs per well. These data belong to a study of vaccination and CD4 T cells after COVID-19. Study context: The authors gave control cultures a CEFX pool, an HIV-1 Nef pool, or no peptide.

The study sequenced cultured CD4+ T cell DNA using the Oncomine TCR Beta short-read assay. TCRdb recomputed calls from the PCR reads with MiXCR, one row per CDR3 protein. The repertoire holds 12,000 or so distinct CDR3 sequences, 61% seen once, with approximately 9% in the top ten. The sequencing input was CD4+ T cells from blood, cultured in vitro. The gene calls are TRBV28 and TRBJ1-4; a weak D match, TRBD1 (6 bases). This TCR was recovered from a human donor who had recovered from COVID-19. CDR3 loop: CASSLLGTSTNEKLFF. As DNA, the CDR3 is TGTGCCAGCAGTCTACTAGGGACATCCACTAATGAAAAACTGTTTTTT.